This T cell receptor beta chain comes out of a study of T cell repertoires in cytomegalovirus infection. Broader study findings: The study found HLA-C-restricted CMV-specific TCR beta clonotypes dominating the ex vivo response.

V lost 3 bases, J lost 0 bases, and 18 bases lay in between. The CDR3 totals 19 residues. This clonotype was detected only a few times. As yet, its antigen is unknown. TCRdb re-analysed the reads in MiXCR, keeping a single row per CDR3 protein. Here the sample spans 200,000 to 300,000 distinct CDR3 sequences, around 9% being singletons. The chain employs TRBV23-1 and TRBJ2-6; TRBD1 might be the D (7 bases). TRBV23-1 is placed among ORFs of uncertain function. The clonotype was recovered from a human donor in good health (CMV status not recorded). Some clones in this sample may be carry-over from other donors' samples. Sequencing used PBMCs. The CDR3 reads CASSHRRRDSPSGANVLTF. CDR3 nucleotides: TGCGCCAGCAGTCACCGACGGAGGGACAGCCCCTCTGGGGCCAACGTCCTGACTTTC.